The 13 T cell receptor beta chains below come from one sample, sequenced in a study of T cells after yellow fever vaccination. TCRdb reprocessed the 5' RACE reads via MiXCR and lists one record per CDR3 protein. This sample has a few hundred thousand distinct CDR3 sequences; roughly 3.9% occur once, and the top ten carry roughly 24%. Here the sequenced sample was PBMCs, taken 5 days after the yellow fever booster vaccination. The origin of the receptors is a man younger than 35 who received the YFV17D yellow fever vaccine.

A note on this clonotype: A single base separates this from a much larger clone, so it may be a read error. CDR3 amino acids: CASSEGPEAFF. The CDR3 coding sequence is TGTGCCTCCAGTGAGGGGCCTGAAGCTTTCTTT. The gene calls are TRBV24-1 and TRBJ1-1, with D perhaps matching TRBD1 (5 bases). Germline CDR1 KGHDR, CDR2 SFDVKD. CDR3 size: 11 residues.

This clonotype appeared a few times. Here the CDR3 DNA reads TGTGCCAGCACGGCGGGGGATTCCTACGAGCAGTACGTC. This sequence encodes CASTAGDSYEQYV. The chain is built from TRBV6-2 or TRBV6-3 and TRBJ2-7; TRBD2 agrees at 7 bases. With V trimmed by 7 bases and J by 1 base, 4 bases remained unmatched. CDR1 MNHEY and CDR2 SVGEGT come from the germline V gene. The CDR3 runs to 13 residues.

This clonotype was seen repeatedly, ten times or more. The rearrangement links TRBV5-1 to TRBJ1-2, with D uncertain. Germline CDR1 reads SGHRS; CDR2 reads YFSETQ. The V and J ends lost 3 bases and 3 bases respectively, with 6 bases between them. This CDR3 has 12 residues. CDR3: CASSYRDYGYTF. In DNA form, the CDR3 reads TGCGCCAGCAGCTACCGAGACTATGGCTACACCTTC.

This clonotype was seen at least ten times. The chain links TRBV29-1 to TRBJ2-2; D uncertain. Germline V CDR1 and CDR2: SQVTM, ANQGSEA. Trimming removed 4 bases at V and 0 bases at J, with 12 bases between. This CDR3 has 15 amino acids. The CDR3 spells CSVGSSGTNTGELFF. The CDR3 DNA reads TGCAGCGTTGGATCATCCGGTACGAACACCGGGGAGCTGTTTTTT.

This clonotype was detected many times. The rearrangement joins TRBV7-6 to TRBJ1-1; possibly TRBD1 for D (5 bases). This CDR3 region has 15 residues. Trimming took off 4 bases at V and 5 bases at J, with 17 bases between the two ends. The germline CDR1 and CDR2 sequences are SGHVS and FNYEAQ. The CDR3 DNA sequence: TGTGCCAGCAGCTCCTGGGGGGGGGATTCGACTGAAGCTTTCTTT. As protein: CASSSWGGDSTEAFF.

The CDR3 sequence is CASSPRVLQETQYF. The CDR3 bases are TGTGCCAGCAGCCCCCGGGTCCTTCAAGAGACCCAGTACTTC. V and J are TRBV7-6 and TRBJ2-5; D ambiguous. CDR3 length: 14 amino acids. CDR1 is SGHVS and CDR2 is FNYEAQ in the germline V gene. V was clipped by 5 bases and J by 2 bases, with 12 bases between them.

This clonotype was detected ten times or more. The J gene is TRBJ2-2, the V gene TRBV11-2; 9 bases agree with TRBD1. The CDR3 spans 15 residues. Germline V lookup: CDR1 SGHAT, CDR2 FQNNGV. V shed 3 bases and J 7 bases; nucleotides not matched to a gene: 6. The CDR3 sequence: CASSFNRGRSGELFF. The DNA for the CDR3 is TGTGCCAGCAGCTTCAACAGGGGGCGAAGCGGGGAGCTGTTTTTT. The full variable domain, its missing parts supplied by reference TRBV11-2 and TRBJ2-2, is EAGVAQSPRYKIIEKRQSVAFWCNPISGHATLYWYQQILGQGPKLLIQFQNNGVVDDSQLPKDRFSAERLKGVDSTLKIQPAKLEDSAVYLCASSFNRGRSGELFFGEGSRLTVL.

This clonotype was detected only a few times. V gene TRBV10-1 combines with J gene TRBJ1-6; no clear D. Trimming took off 2 bases at V and 5 bases at J, with 13 bases between the two ends. Germline V gene sequence: CDR1 WNHNN, CDR2 SYGVQD (reference sequence). The CDR3 extends over 16 amino acids. CDR3 nucleotide sequence: TGCGCCAGCAGTGAGATCCCGGCCCCCAATAATTCACCCCTCCACTTT. Its translation is CASSEIPAPNNSPLHF.

A few counts support this clonotype. J is TRBJ2-4 and V is TRBV15; 8 nucleotides align to TRBD2. The J segment lost 1 base and the V segment lost 0 bases, leaving 14 bases of the junction unmatched. CDR1 and CDR2 (germline): LNHNV, YYDKDF (reference sequence). There are 20 residues in the CDR3. The CDR3 loop is CATSRDLNRGGGIAKNIQYF. CDR3 in DNA: TGTGCCACCAGCAGAGATCTTAACCGGGGGGGCGGAATTGCCAAAAACATTCAGTACTTC.

V is TRBV7-9 and J is TRBJ2-5; D gene unclear. The CDR3 has 15 residues. V was clipped by 5 bases and J by 2 bases, with 15 bases between them. From germline, CDR1 is SEHNR and CDR2 FQNEAQ (reference sequence). CDR3 nucleotides: TGTGCCAGCAGCCCCCCCTCCTCGGAGCAAGAGACCCAGTACTTC. Translated, it gives CASSPPSSEQETQYF.

The chain has TRBV6-1 and TRBJ2-5; tentative D call: TRBD2 (7 bases). Per the germline V gene, CDR1 is MNHNS and CDR2 is SASEGT. This CDR3 region has 14 residues. The ends were cut back, 3 bases at V and 5 bases at J, with 13 bases in the middle. Here the CDR3 reads CASSDRRGRETQYF. CDR3 coding DNA: TGTGCCAGCAGTGACCGGCGGGGGCGGGAGACCCAGTACTTC.

The chain combines TRBV10-3 with TRBJ1-6; D is perhaps TRBD1 (6 bases). Trimming pared 6 bases from V and 8 bases from J, leaving 20 bases between. Germline values: CDR1 ENHRY, CDR2 SYGVKD. This CDR3 has 16 residues. For the CDR3, the DNA is TGTGCCATCAGCCTCCGGGACACCCTCGGGGATTCACCCCTCCACTTT. As protein: CAISLRDTLGDSPLHF.

This clonotype came up a few times. V gene TRBV20-1 combines with J gene TRBJ1-4; TRBD1 might be the D (6 bases). V shed 5 bases and J shed 13 bases, with 17 bases lying between them. CDR1 is DFQATT, CDR2 SNEGSKA, per germline (reference sequence). The CDR3 consists of 12 residues. CDR3 loop: CSASSRTEALFF. Here the CDR3 DNA reads TGCAGTGCTTCAAGTAGGACAGAAGCACTGTTTTTT.